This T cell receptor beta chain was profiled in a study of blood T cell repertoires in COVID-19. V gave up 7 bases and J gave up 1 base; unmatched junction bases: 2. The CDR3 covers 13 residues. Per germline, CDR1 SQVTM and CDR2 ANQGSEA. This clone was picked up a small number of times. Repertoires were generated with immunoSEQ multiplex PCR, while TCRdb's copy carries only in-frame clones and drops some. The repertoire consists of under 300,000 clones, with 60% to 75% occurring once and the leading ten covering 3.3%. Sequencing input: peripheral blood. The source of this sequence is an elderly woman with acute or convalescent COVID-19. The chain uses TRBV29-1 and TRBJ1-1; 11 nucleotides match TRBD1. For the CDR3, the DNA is TGCAGCGCCGGGACAGGGGGGAACACTGAAGCTTTCTTT. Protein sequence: CSAGTGGNTEAFF.